This TCR beta chain appears in the sequencing data of a study of identical twins. Findings and caveats of the study: Carriage of fewer insertions was seen in abundant cord blood beta clonotypes, whereas memory repertoires showed none.

TCRdb re-analysed the 5' RACE reads in MiXCR, keeping a single row per CDR3 protein. The table includes 1.5 million to 2 million distinct CDR3 sequences, around a third detected once. This clonotype was detected a few times. Its specificity is not known. CDR1 is MNHNS, CDR2 SASEGT, per germline. The V and J ends lost 6 bases and 5 bases respectively, with 13 bases between them. The CDR3 runs 13 residues. The receptor comes from a newborn girl in good health. Sequenced input: cord blood. V and J are TRBV6-1 and TRBJ2-5; possibly TRBD1 for D (6 bases). CDR3 sequence: CASRGQPRETQYF. The DNA of the CDR3 is TGTGCCAGCAGAGGACAGCCGAGGGAGACCCAGTACTTC.